The 27 T cell receptor beta chains reported below all come from one sample, sequenced in a study of Ad26.COV2.S vaccination and SARS-CoV-2 variants (dated by TCRdb to about 2021). The treatment or condition label for this specimen denotes: around 19 received Ad26.COV2.S at low or high dose, single or two shots; 5 received placebo; per-sample allocation not given. For vaccine and placebo recipients, repertoires were sequenced using samples collected on day 63 after the first injection. Library construction relied on the immunoSEQ multiplex PCR assay. The table comes from immuneACCESS by way of TCRdb, which keeps in-frame sequences with V and J called. Part of the clones is missing from these tables; in studies checked, under half for an unresolved V gene and the rest for unknown reasons. The sample includes approximately 280,000 clones, with 70% to 90% observed a single time. The ten biggest clones cover approximately 3.4% of the sample.

The source material was peripheral blood, sampled in a trial of Ad26.COV2.S vaccine versus placebo. The source is a person between 18 and 59 years old who received the Ad26.COV2.S COVID-19 vaccine or a placebo.

A note on this clone: This sample also contains other DNA sequences that code for the same CDR3. This sequence joins TRBV14 and TRBJ2-3, with D unclear. The CDR3 length is 13 residues. Germline CDR1 is SGHDN and CDR2 is FVKESK. The ends were cut back, 0 bases at V and 4 bases at J, with 5 bases in the middle. CDR3 in amino acids: CASSQDLADTQYF. CDR3 nucleotides: TGTGCCAGCAGCCAAGATTTAGCAGATACGCAGTATTTT. Looking up the rest from reference TRBV14 and TRBJ2-3 gives the full variable domain: EAGVTQFPSHSVIEKGQTVTLRCDPISGHDNLYWYRRVMGKEIKFLLHFVKESKQDESGMPNNRFLAERTGGTYSTLKVQPAELEDSGVYFCASSQDLADTQYFGPGTRLTVL.

The chain has TRBV2 and TRBJ2-3, with 8 bases fitting TRBD2. The CDR3 has 15 residues. Germline CDR1 is SNHLY and CDR2 is FYNNEI. Germline trimming cut 4 bases from V and 6 bases from J; bases unmatched to any gene: 9. The CDR3: CASSANGRDSDTQYF. CDR3 bases: TGTGCCAGCAGTGCAAACGGGAGGGACTCCGATACGCAGTATTTT.

The chain uses TRBV2 and TRBJ2-1, with 7 bases aligning to TRBD2. Germline lookup yields CDR1 SNHLY and CDR2 FYNNEI. The CDR3 runs to 11 residues. J was trimmed by 14 bases and V by 8 bases; bases with no gene match: 9. CDR3 residues: CASRGETRKFF. The CDR3 nucleotides read TGTGCCAGCCGGGGGGAAACTAGAAAGTTCTTC. Together with reference TRBV2 and TRBJ2-1, the CDR3 gives the full variable domain: EPEVTQTPSHQVTQMGQEVILRCVPISNHLYFYWYRQILGQKVEFLVSFYNNEISEKSEIFDDQFSVERPDGSNFTLKIRSTKLEDSAMYFCASRGETRKFFGPGTRLTVL.

The rearrangement uses TRBV27 and TRBJ2-2; 8 bases fit TRBD1. The CDR3 loop spans 18 amino acids. Trimming removed 4 bases from V and 6 bases from J; junction bases left unmatched: 16. Germline lookup yields CDR1 MNHEY and CDR2 SMNVEV (reference sequence). CDR3 sequence reads: CASSYHRGQGGTAGELFF. CDR3 DNA sequence: TGTGCCAGCAGTTACCACCGAGGACAGGGAGGAACTGCCGGGGAGCTGTTTTTT.

This chain uses TRBV6-4 with TRBJ1-2; D not certain. This CDR3 is 15 amino acids long. The germline V and J ends were trimmed by 6 bases and 0 bases, with 14 bases remaining between them. Germline V lookup: CDR1 MRHNA, CDR2 SNTAGT. This CDR3 reads CASRMRVGANYGYTF. As DNA, the CDR3 is TGTGCCAGCAGAATGAGGGTCGGGGCTAACTATGGCTACACCTTC.

The gene calls are TRBV5-8 and TRBJ1-2; D is perhaps TRBD1 (5 bases). This CDR3 region has 15 residues. V was clipped by 3 bases and J by 1 base, with 13 bases between them. Germline values: CDR1 SGHTS, CDR2 YDEGEE. As DNA, the CDR3 is TGTGCCAGCAGCTGGTCGCCAGGGCTTAACTATGGCTACACCTTC. This translates into CASSWSPGLNYGYTF.

The gene calls are TRBV14 and TRBJ2-1; 8 nucleotides align to TRBD2. The length of the CDR3 is 13 residues. Germline loops: CDR1 SGHDN, CDR2 FVKESK. After removal of 4 bases from V and 8 bases from J, the junction contained 4 bases not matched to a gene. The CDR3 is CASSPPGGDEQFF. In DNA, the CDR3 is TGTGCCAGCAGCCCCCCCGGGGGGGATGAGCAGTTCTTC.

This chain connects TRBV7-8 to TRBJ2-7; D not resolved. The CDR3 is 16 amino acids. The germline V gene has CDR1 SGHVS and CDR2 FQNEAQ. V was cut by 0 bases and J by 2 bases, with 14 bases left in between. The CDR3 DNA reads TGTGCCAGCAGCTTAGCCCCAACTGTCTTACCCTACGAGCAGTACTTC. Translating it yields CASSLAPTVLPYEQYF.

The V gene is TRBV4-2, the J gene TRBJ2-7; 8 bases map to TRBD1. V gave up 1 base and J gave up 1 base; unmatched junction bases: 3. The germline V gene encodes CDR1 LGHNA and CDR2 YNFKEQ. The CDR3 has 15 amino acids. CDR3 region: CASSQADRVSYEQYF. The CDR3 DNA reads TGTGCCAGCAGCCAAGCGGACAGGGTTTCCTACGAGCAGTACTTC.

CDR3 residues: CASSLWTRRGYGYTF. The CDR3 coding sequence is TGTGCCAGCAGCCTCTGGACTCGCCGTGGGTACGGCTACACCTTC. The chain couples TRBV5-4 to TRBJ1-2; D is unclear. Trimming shortened V by 4 bases and J by 8 bases, and 21 bases separated the two germline ends. From germline, CDR1 is SGHNT and CDR2 YYREEE (reference sequence). The CDR3 has 15 residues.

This chain links TRBV18 with TRBJ2-5, with D perhaps assigned TRBD1 or TRBD2 (5 bases each). Germline V lookup: CDR1 KGHSH, CDR2 LQKENI. This CDR3 is built from 14 residues. Trimming took off 3 bases at V and 5 bases at J, with 13 bases between the two ends. This chain's CDR3 is CASSPITGTETQYF. The CDR3 coding sequence is TGTGCCAGCTCACCGATCACCGGGACGGAGACCCAGTACTTC.

The chain couples TRBV6-5 to TRBJ2-7; TRBD1 agrees at 9 bases. V was clipped by 5 bases and J by 6 bases; unmatched bases: 8. The CDR3 is 14 residues long. Germline CDR1 and CDR2: MNHEY and SVGAGI. CDR3 nucleotide sequence: TGTGCCAGCAGTCGGAACGACAGGGGGTTCGAGCAGTACTTC. This gives the protein CASSRNDRGFEQYF.

The J gene is TRBJ1-5, the V gene TRBV6-9; D is undetermined. Germline loops: CDR1 MNHGY, CDR2 SVAAGI. V dropped 1 base and J dropped 0 bases, with 7 bases sitting between them. The length of the CDR3 is 15 residues. This chain's CDR3 is CASSYFEGSNQPQHF. The CDR3 DNA reads TGTGCCAGCAGTTATTTCGAGGGTAGCAATCAGCCCCAGCATTTT.

The chain has TRBV9 and TRBJ1-3; 7 bases fit TRBD1. The germline V gene has CDR1 SGDLS and CDR2 YYNGEE. The CDR3 contains 14 residues. With V trimmed by 4 bases and J by 2 bases, 3 bases remained unmatched. The CDR3 spells CASSPQGAGNTIYF. The CDR3 coding sequence is TGTGCCAGCAGCCCTCAGGGGGCTGGAAACACCATATATTTT.

The chain joins TRBV7-8 to TRBJ2-7; D not certain. Trimming took 0 bases from V and 0 from J, leaving 9 bases between them. The CDR3 covers 15 residues. CDR1 and CDR2 (germline): SGHVS, FQNEAQ. The CDR3 DNA is TGTGCCAGCAGCTTAGCCGGACCTTCCTCCTACGAGCAGTACTTC. It yields the protein CASSLAGPSSYEQYF.

This rearrangement joins TRBV18 to TRBJ1-6; 7 bases match TRBD1. After removal of 3 bases from V and 10 bases from J, the junction contained 9 bases not matched to a gene. CDR1 is KGHSH, CDR2 LQKENI, per germline. The CDR3 consists of 15 residues. CDR3 bases: TGTGCCAGCTCACCCATGACAGGGCAGGGGTCACCCCTCCACTTT. Its translation is CASSPMTGQGSPLHF.

The chain combines TRBV4-1 with TRBJ2-7; D is tentatively TRBD1 or TRBD2 (5 bases each). The CDR3 totals 15 residues. The germline V gene encodes CDR1 MGHRA and CDR2 YSYEKL. The V end lost 1 base, the J end lost 7 bases, and 17 bases lay between the germline ends. In DNA form, the CDR3 reads TGCGCCAGCAGCCAAGGCTCGGGGACCGCCTGGGAGCAGTACTTC. This encodes CASSQGSGTAWEQYF.

The CDR3 here is CASSEPYEQYF. CDR3 bases: TGTGCCAGCAGTGAGCCCTACGAGCAGTACTTC. The chain employs TRBV6-2 or TRBV6-3 and TRBJ2-7; D remains unclear. Deletions cut 5 bases from V and 2 bases from J, with 4 bases between. Germline V gene lookup returns CDR1 MNHEY and CDR2 SVGEGT. CDR3 length equals 11 residues.

The chain has TRBV3-1 (or the pseudogene TRBV3-2) and TRBJ2-7; TRBD1 is a possible D gene (5 bases). V was trimmed by 3 bases and J by 1 base, leaving 13 bases between them. The CDR3 is 15 amino acids. The germline V gene encodes CDR1 LGHDT and CDR2 YNNKEL (reference sequence). The CDR3 DNA sequence: TGTGCCAGCAGCCAGGGATTAGGGGCTTCCTACGAGCAGTACTTC. Translating gives CASSQGLGASYEQYF.

About this clone itself: Germline is not matched at one junction end, which may reflect a read error. The CDR3 nucleotides are TGTGCCAGCAGTATATCCGAGAGCGGGGTACCTTACAATGAGCAGTTCTTC. Protein: CASSISESGVPYNEQFF. The chain couples TRBV27 to TRBJ2-1; 7 bases line up with TRBD2. This CDR3 contains 17 residues. In germline, CDR1 is MNHEY, CDR2 SMNVEV (reference sequence).

This clone has only a few counts. The chain joins TRBV30 to TRBJ1-2; D is ambiguous. The V and J ends lost 2 bases and 4 bases respectively, with 11 bases between them. CDR3 length equals 13 residues. Germline CDR1 is GTSNPN and CDR2 is SVGIG (reference sequence). The CDR3 coding sequence is TGTGCCTGGAGTCAACAGTATGGCTATGGCTACACCTTC. Translation gives CAWSQQYGYGYTF.

The rearrangement joins TRBV2 to TRBJ2-1; D remains unclear. CDR3 length: 10 residues. V lost 4 bases to trimming and J lost 8 bases, with 3 bases between them. Looked up from germline, CDR1 is SNHLY and CDR2 is FYNNEI. In nucleotides, the CDR3 is TGTGCCAGCAGTGTTTATGAGCAGTTCTTC. This translates into CASSVYEQFF.

The DNA of the CDR3 is TGTGCCAGCAGCCTCCTGGACAGAAACACTGAAGCTTTCTTT. This sequence encodes CASSLLDRNTEAFF. The chain is built from TRBV3-1 (or the pseudogene TRBV3-2) and TRBJ1-1, with D maybe TRBD1 (6 bases). CDR3 length: 14 residues. V gave up 4 bases and J gave up 2 bases, with 11 bases separating them. Germline CDR1 LGHDT, CDR2 YNNKEL (reference sequence).

The chain employs TRBV11-1 and TRBJ2-3; D perhaps matches TRBD2 (5 bases). Germline CDR1 reads SGHAT; CDR2 reads FQDESV (reference sequence). The CDR3 length is 14 residues. Trimming cost V 2 bases and J 1 base, with 7 bases left between them. CDR3 amino acids: CASSLWERTDTQYF. In DNA form, the CDR3 reads TGTGCCAGCAGCTTATGGGAGCGCACAGATACGCAGTATTTT.

Here the CDR3 DNA reads TGCAGCGTGGGGACGACTAGCGGTTGTCGGGTGAGCTACAATGAGCAGTTCTTC. It codes for CSVGTTSGCRVSYNEQFF. V is TRBV29-1 and J is TRBJ2-1, with 9 positions matching TRBD2. This CDR3 is 18 amino acids long. Germline V gene data show CDR1 as SQVTM and CDR2 as ANQGSEA. J was trimmed by 3 bases and V by 6 bases; bases with no gene match: 18.

The chain joins TRBV19 to TRBJ2-2; tentatively, D is TRBD2 (5 bases). V dropped 8 bases and J dropped 7 bases, with 8 bases sitting between them. This CDR3 contains 11 residues. Germline V gene lookup returns CDR1 LNHDA and CDR2 SQIVND (reference sequence). CDR3 in amino acids: CASGRLGELFF. The CDR3 DNA sequence: TGTGCCAGTGGGAGACTCGGGGAGCTGTTTTTT.

CDR3 in DNA: TGCAGCGTTCCTAAAATGCAGGGGGCTCACTATGGCTACACCTTC. As protein: CSVPKMQGAHYGYTF. V gene TRBV29-1 combines with J gene TRBJ1-2; TRBD1 aligns across 8 bases. Trimming removed 5 bases from V and 3 bases from J; junction bases left unmatched: 11. Per germline, CDR1 SQVTM and CDR2 ANQGSEA. The CDR3 is made up of 15 amino acids.